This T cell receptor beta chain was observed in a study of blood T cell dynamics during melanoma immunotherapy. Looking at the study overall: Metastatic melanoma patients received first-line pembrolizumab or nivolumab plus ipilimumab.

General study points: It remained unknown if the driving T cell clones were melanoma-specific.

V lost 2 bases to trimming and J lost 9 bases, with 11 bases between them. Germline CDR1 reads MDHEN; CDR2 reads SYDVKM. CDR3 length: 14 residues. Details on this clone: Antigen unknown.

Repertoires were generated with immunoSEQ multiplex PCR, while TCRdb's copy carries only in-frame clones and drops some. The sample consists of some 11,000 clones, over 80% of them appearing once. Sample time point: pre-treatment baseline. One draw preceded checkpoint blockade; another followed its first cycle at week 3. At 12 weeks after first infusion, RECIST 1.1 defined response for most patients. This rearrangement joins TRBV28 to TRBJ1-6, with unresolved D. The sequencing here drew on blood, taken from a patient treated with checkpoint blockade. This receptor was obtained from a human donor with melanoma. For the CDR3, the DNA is TGTGCCAGCAGTTTAGGGCAGTTTGGTTCACCCCTCCACTTT. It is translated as CASSLGQFGSPLHF.